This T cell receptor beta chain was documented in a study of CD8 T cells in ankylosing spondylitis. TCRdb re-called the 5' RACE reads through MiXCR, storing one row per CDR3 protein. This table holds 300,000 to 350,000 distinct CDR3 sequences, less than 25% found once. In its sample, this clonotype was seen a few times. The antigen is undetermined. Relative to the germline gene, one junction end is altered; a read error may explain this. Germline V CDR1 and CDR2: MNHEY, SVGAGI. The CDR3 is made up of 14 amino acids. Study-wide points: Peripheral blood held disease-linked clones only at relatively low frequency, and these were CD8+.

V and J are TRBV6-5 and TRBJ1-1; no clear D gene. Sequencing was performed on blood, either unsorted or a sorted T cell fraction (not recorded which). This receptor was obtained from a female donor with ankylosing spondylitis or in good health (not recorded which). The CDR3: CASSYYNSNSEAFF. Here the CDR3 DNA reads TGTGCCAGCAGCTACTATAACTCTAACAGTGAAGCTTTCTTT.